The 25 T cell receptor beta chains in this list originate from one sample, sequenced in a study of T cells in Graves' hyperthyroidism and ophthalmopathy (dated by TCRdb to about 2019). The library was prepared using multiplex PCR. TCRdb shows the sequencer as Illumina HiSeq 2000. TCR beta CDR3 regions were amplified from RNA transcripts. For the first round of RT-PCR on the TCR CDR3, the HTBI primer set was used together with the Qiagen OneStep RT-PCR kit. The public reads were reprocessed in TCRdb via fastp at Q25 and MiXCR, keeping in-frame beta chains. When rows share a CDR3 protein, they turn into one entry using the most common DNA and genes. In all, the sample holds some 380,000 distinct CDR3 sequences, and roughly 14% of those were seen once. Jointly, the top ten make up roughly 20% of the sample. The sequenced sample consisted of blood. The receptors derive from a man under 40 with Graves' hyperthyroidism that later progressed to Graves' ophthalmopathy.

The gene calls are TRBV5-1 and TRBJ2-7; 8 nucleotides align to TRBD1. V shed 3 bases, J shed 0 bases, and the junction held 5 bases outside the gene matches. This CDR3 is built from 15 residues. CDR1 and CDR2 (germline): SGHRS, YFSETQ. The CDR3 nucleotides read TGCGCCAGCAGCTCCTGGACAGGGCGCTCCTACGAGCAGTACTTC. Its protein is CASSSWTGRSYEQYF.

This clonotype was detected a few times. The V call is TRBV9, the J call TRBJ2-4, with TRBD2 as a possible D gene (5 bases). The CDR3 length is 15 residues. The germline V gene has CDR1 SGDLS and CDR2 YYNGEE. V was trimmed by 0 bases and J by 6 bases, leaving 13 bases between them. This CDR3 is CASSVEVGSGNIQYF. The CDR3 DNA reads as TGTGCCAGCAGCGTAGAAGTAGGGAGCGGAAACATTCAGTACTTC.

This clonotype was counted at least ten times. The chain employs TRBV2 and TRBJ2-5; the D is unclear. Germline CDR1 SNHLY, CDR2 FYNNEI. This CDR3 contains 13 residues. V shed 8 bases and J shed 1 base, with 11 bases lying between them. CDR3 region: CASRVAPQETQYF. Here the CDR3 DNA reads TGTGCCAGCCGGGTGGCCCCCCAAGAGACCCAGTACTTC.

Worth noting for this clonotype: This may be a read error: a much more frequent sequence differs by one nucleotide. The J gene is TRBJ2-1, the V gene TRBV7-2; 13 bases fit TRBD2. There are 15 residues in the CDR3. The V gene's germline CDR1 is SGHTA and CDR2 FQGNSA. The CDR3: CANSALAGGNNEQFF. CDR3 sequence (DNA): TGTGCCAACAGCGCACTAGCGGGGGGGAACAATGAGCAGTTCTTC.

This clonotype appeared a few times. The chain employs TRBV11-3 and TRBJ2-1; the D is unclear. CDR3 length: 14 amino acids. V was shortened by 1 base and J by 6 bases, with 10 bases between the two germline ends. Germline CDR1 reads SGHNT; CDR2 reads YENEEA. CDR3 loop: CASSLVSQSNEQFF. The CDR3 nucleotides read TGTGCCAGCAGCTTAGTTTCACAGTCCAATGAGCAGTTCTTC.

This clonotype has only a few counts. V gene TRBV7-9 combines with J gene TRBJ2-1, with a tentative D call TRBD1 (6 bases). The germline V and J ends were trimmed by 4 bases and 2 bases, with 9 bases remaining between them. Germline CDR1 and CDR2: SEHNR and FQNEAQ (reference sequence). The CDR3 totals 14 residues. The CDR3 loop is CASSWNRAYNEQFF. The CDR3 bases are TGTGCCAGCAGCTGGAACAGGGCCTACAATGAGCAGTTCTTC.

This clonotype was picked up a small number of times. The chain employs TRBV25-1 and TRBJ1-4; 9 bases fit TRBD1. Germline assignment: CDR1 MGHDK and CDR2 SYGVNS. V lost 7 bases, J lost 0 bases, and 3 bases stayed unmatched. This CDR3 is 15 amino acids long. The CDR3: CASKQGAATNEKLFF. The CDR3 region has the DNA TGTGCCAGCAAACAGGGGGCAGCAACTAATGAAAAACTGTTTTTT.

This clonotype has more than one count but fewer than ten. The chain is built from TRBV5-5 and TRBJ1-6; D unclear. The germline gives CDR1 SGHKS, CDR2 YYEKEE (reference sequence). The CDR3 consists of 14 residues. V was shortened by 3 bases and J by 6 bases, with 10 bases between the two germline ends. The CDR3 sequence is CASSSAPINSPLHF. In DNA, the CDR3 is TGTGCCAGCAGCTCGGCACCGATTAATTCACCCCTCCACTTT.

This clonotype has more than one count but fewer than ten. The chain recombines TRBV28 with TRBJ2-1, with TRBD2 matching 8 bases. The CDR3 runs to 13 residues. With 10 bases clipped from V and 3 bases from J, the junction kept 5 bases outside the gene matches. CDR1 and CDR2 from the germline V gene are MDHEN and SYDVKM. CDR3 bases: TGTGCCACCCCTCTAGCGGGCTACAATGAGCAGTTCTTC. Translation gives CATPLAGYNEQFF. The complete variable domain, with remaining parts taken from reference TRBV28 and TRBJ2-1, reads DVKVTQSSRYLVKRTGEKVFLECVQDMDHENMFWYRQDPGLGLRLIYFSYDVKMKEKGDIPEGYSVSREKKERFSLILESASTNQTSMYLCATPLAGYNEQFFGPGTRLTVL.

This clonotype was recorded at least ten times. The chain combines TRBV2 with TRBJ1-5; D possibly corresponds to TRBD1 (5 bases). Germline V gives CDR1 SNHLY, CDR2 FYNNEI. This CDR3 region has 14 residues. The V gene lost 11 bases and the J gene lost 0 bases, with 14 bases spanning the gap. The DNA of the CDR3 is TGTGCCTCCCAGGACAACTATAGCAATCAGCCCCAGCATTTT. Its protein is CASQDNYSNQPQHF.

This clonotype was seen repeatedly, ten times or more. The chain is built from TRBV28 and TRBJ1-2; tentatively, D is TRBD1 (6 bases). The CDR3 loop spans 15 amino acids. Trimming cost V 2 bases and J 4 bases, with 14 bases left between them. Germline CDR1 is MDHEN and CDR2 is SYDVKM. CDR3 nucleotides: TGTGCCAGCAGTTTAATCGGAGGGGGGGCCTATGGCTACACCTTC. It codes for CASSLIGGGAYGYTF.

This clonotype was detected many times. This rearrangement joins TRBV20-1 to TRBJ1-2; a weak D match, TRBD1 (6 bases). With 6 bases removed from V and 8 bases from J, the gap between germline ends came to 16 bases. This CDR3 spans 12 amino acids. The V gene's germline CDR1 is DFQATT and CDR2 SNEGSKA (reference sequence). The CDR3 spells CSADGQTRGYTF. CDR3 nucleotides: TGCAGTGCCGACGGACAGACAAGGGGCTACACCTTC.

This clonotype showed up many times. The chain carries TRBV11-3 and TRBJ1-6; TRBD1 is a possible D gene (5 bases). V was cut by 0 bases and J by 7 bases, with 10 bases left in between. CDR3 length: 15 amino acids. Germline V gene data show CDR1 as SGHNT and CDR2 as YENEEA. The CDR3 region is CASSLERRVNSPLHF. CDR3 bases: TGTGCCAGCAGCTTAGAGCGCAGGGTGAATTCACCCCTCCACTTT.

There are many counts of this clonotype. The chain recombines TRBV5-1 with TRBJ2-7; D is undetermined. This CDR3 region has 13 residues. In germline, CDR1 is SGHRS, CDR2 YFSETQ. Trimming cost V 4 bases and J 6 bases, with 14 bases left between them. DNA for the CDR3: TGCGCCAGCAGCCCGAGCCCGGGTGGCGAGCAGTACTTC. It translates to CASSPSPGGEQYF.

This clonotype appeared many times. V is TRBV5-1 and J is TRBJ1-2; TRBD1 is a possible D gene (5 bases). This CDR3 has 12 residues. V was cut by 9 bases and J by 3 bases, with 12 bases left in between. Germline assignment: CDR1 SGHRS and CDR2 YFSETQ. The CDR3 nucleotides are TGCGCCATCCGCCGGGGGGACTATGGCTACACCTTC. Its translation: CAIRRGDYGYTF. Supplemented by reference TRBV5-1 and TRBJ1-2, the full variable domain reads KAGVTQTPRYLIKTRGQQVTLSCSPISGHRSVSWYQQTPGQGLQFLFEYFSETQRNKGNFPGRFSGRQFSNSRSEMNVSTLELGDSALYLCAIRRGDYGYTFGSGTRLTVV.

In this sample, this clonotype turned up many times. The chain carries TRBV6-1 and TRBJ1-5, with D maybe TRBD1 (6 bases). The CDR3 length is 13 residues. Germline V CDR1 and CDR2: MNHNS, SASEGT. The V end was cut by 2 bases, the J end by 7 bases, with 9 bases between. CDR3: CASSERGAQPQHF. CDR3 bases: TGTGCCAGCAGTGAAAGGGGGGCCCAGCCCCAGCATTTT.

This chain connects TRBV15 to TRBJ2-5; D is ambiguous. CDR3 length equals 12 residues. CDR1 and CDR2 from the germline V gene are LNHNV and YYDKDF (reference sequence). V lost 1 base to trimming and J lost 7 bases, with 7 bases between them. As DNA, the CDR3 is TGTGCCACCAGCAGAGTGGGATGGACCCAGTACTTC. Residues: CATSRVGWTQYF.

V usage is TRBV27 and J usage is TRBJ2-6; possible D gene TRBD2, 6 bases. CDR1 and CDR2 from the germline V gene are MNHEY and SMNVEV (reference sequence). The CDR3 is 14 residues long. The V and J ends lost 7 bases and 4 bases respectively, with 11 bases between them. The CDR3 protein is CASKRGFGANVLTF. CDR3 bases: TGTGCCAGCAAACGGGGGTTCGGGGCCAACGTCCTGACTTTC.

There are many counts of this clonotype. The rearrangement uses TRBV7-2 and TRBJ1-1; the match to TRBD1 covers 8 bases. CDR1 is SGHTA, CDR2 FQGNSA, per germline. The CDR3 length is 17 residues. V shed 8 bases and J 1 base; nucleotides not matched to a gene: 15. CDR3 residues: CASHVGHRDRTNTEAFF. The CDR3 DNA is TGTGCCAGCCACGTCGGCCACCGGGACAGGACGAACACTGAAGCTTTCTTT.

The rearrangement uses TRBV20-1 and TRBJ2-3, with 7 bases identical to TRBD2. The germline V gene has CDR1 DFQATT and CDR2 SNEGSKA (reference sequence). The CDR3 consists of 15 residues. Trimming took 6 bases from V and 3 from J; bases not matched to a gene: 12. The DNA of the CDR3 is TGCAGTGCCCAGACGTCTAGCGGTTGGACAGATACGCAGTATTTT. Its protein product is CSAQTSSGWTDTQYF.

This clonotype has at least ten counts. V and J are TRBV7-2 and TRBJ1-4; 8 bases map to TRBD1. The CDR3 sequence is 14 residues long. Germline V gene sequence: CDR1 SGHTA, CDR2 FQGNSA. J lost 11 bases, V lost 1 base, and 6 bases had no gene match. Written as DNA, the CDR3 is TGTGCCAGCAGCTTAGGACAGGGGCCTCGGAAACTGTTTTTT. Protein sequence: CASSLGQGPRKLFF.

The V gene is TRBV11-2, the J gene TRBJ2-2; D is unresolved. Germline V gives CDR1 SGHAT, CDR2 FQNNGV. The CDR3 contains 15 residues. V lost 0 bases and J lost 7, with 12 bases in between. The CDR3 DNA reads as TGTGCCAGCAGCTTAGATGAGGCAGCCGGCGGGGAGCTGTTTTTT. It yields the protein CASSLDEAAGGELFF.

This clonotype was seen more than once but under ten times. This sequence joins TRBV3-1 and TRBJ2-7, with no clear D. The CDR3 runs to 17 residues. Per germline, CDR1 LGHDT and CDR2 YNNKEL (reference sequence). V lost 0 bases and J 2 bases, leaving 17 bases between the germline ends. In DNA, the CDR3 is TGTGCCAGCAGCCAAGATCTAAGTGCTGGGCCAGCCTACGAGCAGTACTTC. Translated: CASSQDLSAGPAYEQYF.

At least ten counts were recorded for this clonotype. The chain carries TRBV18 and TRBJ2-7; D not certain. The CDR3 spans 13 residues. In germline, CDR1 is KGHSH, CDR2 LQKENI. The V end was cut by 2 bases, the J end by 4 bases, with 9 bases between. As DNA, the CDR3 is TGTGCCAGCTCACCAATGGACGCTTACGAGCAGTACTTC. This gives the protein CASSPMDAYEQYF. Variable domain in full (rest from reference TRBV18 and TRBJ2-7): NAGVMQNPRHLVRRRGQEARLRCSPMKGHSHVYWYRQLPEEGLKFMVYLQKENIIDESGMPKERFSAEFPKEGPSILRIQQVVRGDSAAYFCASSPMDAYEQYFGPGTRLTVT.

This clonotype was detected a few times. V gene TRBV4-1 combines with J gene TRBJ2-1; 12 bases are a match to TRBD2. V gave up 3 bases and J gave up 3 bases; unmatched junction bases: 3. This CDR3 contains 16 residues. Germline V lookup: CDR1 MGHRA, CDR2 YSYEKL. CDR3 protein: CASSHGLAGFYNEQFF. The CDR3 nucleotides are TGCGCCAGCAGCCACGGACTAGCGGGGTTCTACAATGAGCAGTTCTTC.